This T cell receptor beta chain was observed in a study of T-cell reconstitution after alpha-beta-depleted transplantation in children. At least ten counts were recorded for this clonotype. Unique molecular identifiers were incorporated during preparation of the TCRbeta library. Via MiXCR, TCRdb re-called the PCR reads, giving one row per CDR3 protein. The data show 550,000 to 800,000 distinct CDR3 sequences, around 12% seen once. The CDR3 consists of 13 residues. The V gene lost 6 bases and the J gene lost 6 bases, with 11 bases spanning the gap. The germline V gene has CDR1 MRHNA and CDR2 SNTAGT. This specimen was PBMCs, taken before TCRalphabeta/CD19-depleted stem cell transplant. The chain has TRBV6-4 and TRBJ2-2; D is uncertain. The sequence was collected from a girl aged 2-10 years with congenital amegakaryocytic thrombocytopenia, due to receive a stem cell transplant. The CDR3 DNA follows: TGTGCCAGCAGCCTTAGTGAGTCCGGGGAGCTGTTTTTT. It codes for CASSLSESGELFF.